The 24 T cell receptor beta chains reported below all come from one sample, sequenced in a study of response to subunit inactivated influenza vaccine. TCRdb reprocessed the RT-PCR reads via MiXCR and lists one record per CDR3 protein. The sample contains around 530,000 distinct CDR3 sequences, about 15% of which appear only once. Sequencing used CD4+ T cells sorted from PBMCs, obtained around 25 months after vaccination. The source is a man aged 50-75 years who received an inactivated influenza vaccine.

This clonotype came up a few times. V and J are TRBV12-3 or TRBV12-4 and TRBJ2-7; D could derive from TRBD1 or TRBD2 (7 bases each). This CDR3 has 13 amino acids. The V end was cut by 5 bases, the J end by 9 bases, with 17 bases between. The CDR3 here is CASSDRQGGWQYF. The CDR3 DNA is TGTGCCAGCAGTGATAGACAGGGAGGGTGGCAGTACTTC.

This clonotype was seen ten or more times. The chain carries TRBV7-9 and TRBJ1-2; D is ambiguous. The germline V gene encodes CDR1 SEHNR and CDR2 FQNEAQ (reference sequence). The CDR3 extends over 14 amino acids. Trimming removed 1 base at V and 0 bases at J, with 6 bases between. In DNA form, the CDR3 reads TGTGCCAGCAGCTTAGGGGCCACTAACTATGGCTACACCTTC. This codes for CASSLGATNYGYTF.

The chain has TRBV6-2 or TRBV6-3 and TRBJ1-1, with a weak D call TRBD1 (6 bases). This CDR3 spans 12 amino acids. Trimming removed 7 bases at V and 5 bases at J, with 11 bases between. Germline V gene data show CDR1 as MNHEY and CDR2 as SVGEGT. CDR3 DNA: TGTGCCAGCACCCAGGGGTGGACTGAAGCTTTCTTT. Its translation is CASTQGWTEAFF.

Written as DNA, the CDR3 is TGCAGTGGAGGGCAGGGGGCAGGGAATGAGCAGTTCTTC. Its translation is CSGGQGAGNEQFF. The chain employs TRBV20-1 and TRBJ2-1, with 8 bases that match TRBD1. The CDR3 is made up of 13 amino acids. Germline V gene lookup returns CDR1 DFQATT and CDR2 SNEGSKA (reference sequence). The trim removed 7 bases at V and 7 bases at J, leaving 9 bases unmatched.

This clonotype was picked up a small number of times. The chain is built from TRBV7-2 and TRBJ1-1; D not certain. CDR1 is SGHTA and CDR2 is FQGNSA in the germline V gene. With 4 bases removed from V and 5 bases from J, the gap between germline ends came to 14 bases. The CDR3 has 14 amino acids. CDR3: CASSSRRGRTEAFF. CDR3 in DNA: TGTGCCAGCAGCTCCCGGAGAGGGCGGACTGAAGCTTTCTTT. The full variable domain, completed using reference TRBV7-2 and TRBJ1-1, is GAGVSQSPSNKVTEKGKDVELRCDPISGHTALYWYRQSLGQGLEFLIYFQGNSAPDKSGLPSDRFSAERTGGSVSTLTIQRTQQEDSAVYLCASSSRRGRTEAFFGQGTRLTVV.

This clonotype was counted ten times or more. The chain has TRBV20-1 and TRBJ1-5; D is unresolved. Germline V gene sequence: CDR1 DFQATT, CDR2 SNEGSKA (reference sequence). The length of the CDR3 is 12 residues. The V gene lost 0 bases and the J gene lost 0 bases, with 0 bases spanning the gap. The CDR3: CSARDSNQPQHF. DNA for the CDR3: TGCAGTGCTAGAGATAGCAATCAGCCCCAGCATTTT.

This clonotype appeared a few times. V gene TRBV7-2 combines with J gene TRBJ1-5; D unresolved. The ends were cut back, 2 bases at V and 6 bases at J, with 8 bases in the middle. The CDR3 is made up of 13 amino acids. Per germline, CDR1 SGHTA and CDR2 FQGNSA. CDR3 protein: CASSLFVGQPQHF. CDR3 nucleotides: TGTGCCAGCAGCTTATTCGTAGGTCAGCCCCAGCATTTT.

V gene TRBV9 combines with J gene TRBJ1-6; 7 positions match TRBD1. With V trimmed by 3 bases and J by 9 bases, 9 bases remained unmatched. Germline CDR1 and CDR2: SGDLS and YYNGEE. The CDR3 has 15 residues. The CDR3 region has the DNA TGTGCCAGCAGCGCCGGGCCGCAGGGGGGTTCACCCCTCCACTTT. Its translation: CASSAGPQGGSPLHF.

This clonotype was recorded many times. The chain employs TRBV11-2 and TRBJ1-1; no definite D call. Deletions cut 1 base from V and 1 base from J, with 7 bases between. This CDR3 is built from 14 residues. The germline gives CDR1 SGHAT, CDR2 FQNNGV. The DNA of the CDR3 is TGTGCCAGCAGCTTAGGGACCCCGAACACTGAAGCTTTCTTT. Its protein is CASSLGTPNTEAFF.

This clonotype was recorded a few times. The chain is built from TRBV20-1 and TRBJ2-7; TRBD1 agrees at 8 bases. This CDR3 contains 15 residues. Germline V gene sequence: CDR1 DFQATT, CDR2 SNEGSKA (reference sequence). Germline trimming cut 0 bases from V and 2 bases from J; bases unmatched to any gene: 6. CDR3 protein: CSARDRGRFTYEQYF. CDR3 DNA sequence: TGCAGTGCTAGAGACAGGGGGCGGTTCACCTACGAGCAGTACTTC.

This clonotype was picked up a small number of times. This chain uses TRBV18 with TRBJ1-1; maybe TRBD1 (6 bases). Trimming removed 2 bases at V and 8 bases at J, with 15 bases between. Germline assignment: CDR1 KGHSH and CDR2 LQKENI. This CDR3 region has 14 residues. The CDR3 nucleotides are TGTGCCAGCTCACCAATTGACAGGCAGGTAGAAGCTTTCTTT. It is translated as CASSPIDRQVEAFF. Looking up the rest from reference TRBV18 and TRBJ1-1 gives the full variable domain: NAGVMQNPRHLVRRRGQEARLRCSPMKGHSHVYWYRQLPEEGLKFMVYLQKENIIDESGMPKERFSAEFPKEGPSILRIQQVVRGDSAAYFCASSPIDRQVEAFFGQGTRLTVV.

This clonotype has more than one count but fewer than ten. The CDR3 spells CSATDRVPETQYF. In DNA, the CDR3 is TGCAGTGCTACGGACAGGGTCCCAGAGACCCAGTACTTC. The V call is TRBV20-1, the J call TRBJ2-5; 8 bases match TRBD1. CDR3 length: 13 residues. Trimming removed 4 bases from V and 4 bases from J; junction bases left unmatched: 5. Germline CDR1 and CDR2: DFQATT and SNEGSKA (reference sequence).

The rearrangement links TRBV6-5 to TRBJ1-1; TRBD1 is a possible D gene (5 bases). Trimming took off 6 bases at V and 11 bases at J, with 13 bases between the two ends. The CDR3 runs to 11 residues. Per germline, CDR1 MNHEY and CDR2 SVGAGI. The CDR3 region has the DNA TGTGCCAGCAGCCGAGGACATGCGGCTTTCTTT. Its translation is CASSRGHAAFF.

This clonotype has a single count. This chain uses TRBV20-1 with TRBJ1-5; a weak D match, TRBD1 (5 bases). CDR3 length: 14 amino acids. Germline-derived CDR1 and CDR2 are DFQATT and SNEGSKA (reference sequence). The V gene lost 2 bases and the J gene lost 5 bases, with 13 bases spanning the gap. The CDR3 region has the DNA TGCAGTGCTAGAATCGGGGGGGTTGATCAGCCCCAGCATTTT. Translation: CSARIGGVDQPQHF.

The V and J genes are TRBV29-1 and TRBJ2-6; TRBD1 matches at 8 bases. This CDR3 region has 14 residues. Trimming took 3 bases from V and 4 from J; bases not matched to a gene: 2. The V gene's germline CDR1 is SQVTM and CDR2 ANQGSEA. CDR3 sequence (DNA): TGCAGCGTTGAGACAGGGGTCGGGGCCAACGTCCTGACTTTC. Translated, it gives CSVETGVGANVLTF.

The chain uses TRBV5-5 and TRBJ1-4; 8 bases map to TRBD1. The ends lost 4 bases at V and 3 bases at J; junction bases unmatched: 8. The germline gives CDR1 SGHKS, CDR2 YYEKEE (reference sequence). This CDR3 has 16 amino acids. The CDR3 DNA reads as TGTGCCAGCAGCCGGGACAGGCTCGCGTCTAATGAAAAACTGTTTTTT. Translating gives CASSRDRLASNEKLFF.

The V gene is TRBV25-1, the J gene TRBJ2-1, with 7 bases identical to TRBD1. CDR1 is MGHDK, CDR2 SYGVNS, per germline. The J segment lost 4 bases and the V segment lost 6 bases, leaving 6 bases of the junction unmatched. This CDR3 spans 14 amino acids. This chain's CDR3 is CASREAGGYNEQFF. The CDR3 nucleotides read TGTGCCAGCAGGGAGGCAGGGGGTTACAATGAGCAGTTCTTC.

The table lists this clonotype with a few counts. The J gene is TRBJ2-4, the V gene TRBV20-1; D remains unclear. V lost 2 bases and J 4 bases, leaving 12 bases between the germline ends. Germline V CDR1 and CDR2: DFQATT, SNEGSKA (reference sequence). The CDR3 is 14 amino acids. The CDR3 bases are TGCAGTGCTAGATCACCCCTGGGGAAAAACATTCAGTACTTC. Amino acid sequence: CSARSPLGKNIQYF.

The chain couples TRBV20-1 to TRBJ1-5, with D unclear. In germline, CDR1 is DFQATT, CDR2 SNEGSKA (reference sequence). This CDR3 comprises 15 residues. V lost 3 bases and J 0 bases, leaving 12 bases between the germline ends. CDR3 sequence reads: CSASKGQYSNQPQHF. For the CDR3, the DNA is TGCAGTGCTAGTAAGGGCCAATATAGCAATCAGCCCCAGCATTTT.

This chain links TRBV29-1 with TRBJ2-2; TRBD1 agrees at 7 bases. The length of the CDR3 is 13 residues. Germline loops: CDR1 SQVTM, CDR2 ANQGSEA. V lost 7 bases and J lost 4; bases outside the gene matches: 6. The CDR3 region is CSGRTGSTGELFF. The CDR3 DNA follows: TGCAGCGGGCGGACAGGATCCACCGGGGAGCTGTTTTTT.

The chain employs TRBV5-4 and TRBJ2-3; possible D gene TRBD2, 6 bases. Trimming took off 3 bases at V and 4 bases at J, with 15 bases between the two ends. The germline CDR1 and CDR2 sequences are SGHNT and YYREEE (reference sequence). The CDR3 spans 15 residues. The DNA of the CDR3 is TGTGCCAGCAGCTCTACGGGAGCTAGCGCAGATACGCAGTATTTT. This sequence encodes CASSSTGASADTQYF.

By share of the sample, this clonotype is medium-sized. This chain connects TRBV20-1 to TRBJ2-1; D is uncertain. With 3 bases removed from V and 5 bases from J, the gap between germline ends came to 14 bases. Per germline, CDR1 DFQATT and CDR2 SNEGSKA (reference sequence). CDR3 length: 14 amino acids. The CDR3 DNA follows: TGCAGTGCTAGCTCCGGCTCCTTCGACAATGAGCAGTTCTTC. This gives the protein CSASSGSFDNEQFF.

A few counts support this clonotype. CDR3 DNA: TGTGCCAGCAGCCCCGGAGGACCACGTAAAACTGAAGCTTTCTTT. It encodes CASSPGGPRKTEAFF. V usage is TRBV3-1 and J usage is TRBJ1-1; D unclear. Germline lookup yields CDR1 LGHDT and CDR2 YNNKEL (reference sequence). V lost 4 bases, J lost 5 bases, and 17 bases lay in between. The CDR3 sequence is 15 residues long.

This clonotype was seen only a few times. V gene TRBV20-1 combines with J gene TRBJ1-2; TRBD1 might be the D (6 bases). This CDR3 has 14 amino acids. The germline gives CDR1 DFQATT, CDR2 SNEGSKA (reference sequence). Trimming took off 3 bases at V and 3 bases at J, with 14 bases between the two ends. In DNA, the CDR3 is TGCAGTGCTAGTTATGTGGGGGGCGACTATGGCTACACCTTC. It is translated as CSASYVGGDYGYTF.